In this sample, the clone carrying this TCR beta chain is medium-sized. The target antigen is unknown. Unsorted libraries were prepared from 2 million PBMCs that had been stored at -80 C. The sample belongs to a study of neurological immune-mediated disorders. Points from the study as a whole: The expanded clones of different subjects shared no CDR3 amino acid sequences (suggesting private repertoires in all groups). HTLV-1-associated myelopathy had the most TCR clonal expansion, whereas multiple sclerosis had the least (lower than in healthy controls).

The authors produced cDNA by 5'RACE using 10-nucleotide random UMIs. TCRdb re-analysed the 5' RACE reads in MiXCR, keeping a single row per CDR3 protein. The table shows about 50,000 distinct CDR3 sequences, with around a tenth occurring only once. The TCR was taken from a man in his 70s with HTLV-1-associated myelopathy (HAM/TSP). The sequenced sample was PBMCs.

CDR3 sequence reads: CASTEAVDYNEQFF. CDR3 in DNA: TGCGCCAGCACCGAAGCGGTAGACTACAATGAGCAGTTCTTC. The rearrangement joins TRBV5-1 to TRBJ2-1, with a possible D match to TRBD2 (5 bases). Per the germline V gene, CDR1 is SGHRS and CDR2 is YFSETQ. The CDR3 is made up of 14 amino acids. Trimming removed 6 bases at V and 3 bases at J, with 13 bases between.